This TCR beta chain was captured in a study of T-cell memory formation after mild COVID-19. Study-level points and caveats: Clones that contracted from day 15 to 85 had balanced CD4/CD8; later expanders were CD4+ biased. Contracting clones localized mainly to CM and EM when CD4+ and mainly to EMRA when CD8+.

Germline lookup yields CDR1 MNHNS and CDR2 SASEGT. The CDR3 contains 14 residues. V was cut by 0 bases and J by 2 bases, with 8 bases left in between. This clonotype came up a few times. Its target is unknown. MiXCR, run by TCRdb on the 5' RACE reads, gives a single entry per CDR3 protein. The data contain around 110,000 distinct CDR3 sequences, about an eighth of them seen just once; the ten biggest clones take up around 26%. The origin of this receptor is an adult woman who had mild COVID-19 (a few samples of this study predate the infection). Cell type and time point are not known. The V gene is TRBV6-1, the J gene TRBJ2-7; D is possibly TRBD1 or TRBD2 (5 bases each). What was sequenced was PBMCs or a T cell subset sorted from them (not recorded which). As DNA, the CDR3 is TGTGCCAGCAGTGAAGCGGGGACCACCTACGAGCAGTACTTC. Protein product: CASSEAGTTYEQYF.